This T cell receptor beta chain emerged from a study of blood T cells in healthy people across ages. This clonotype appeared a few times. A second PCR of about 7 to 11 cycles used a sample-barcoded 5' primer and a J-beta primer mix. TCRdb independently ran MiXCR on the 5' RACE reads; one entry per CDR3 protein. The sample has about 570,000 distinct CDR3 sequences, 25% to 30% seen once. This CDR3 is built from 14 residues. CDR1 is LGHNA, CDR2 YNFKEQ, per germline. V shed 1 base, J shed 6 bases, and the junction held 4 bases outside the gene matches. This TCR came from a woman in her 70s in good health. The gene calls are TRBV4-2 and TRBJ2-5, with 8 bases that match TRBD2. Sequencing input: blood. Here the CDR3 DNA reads TGTGCCAGCAGCCAAGCGGGGGGGCGGCAGACCCAGTACTTC. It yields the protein CASSQAGGRQTQYF.